The 11 T cell receptor beta chains given below trace back to one sample, sequenced in a study of beta chain features in type 1 diabetes. The sequenced template was cDNA made from the entire isolated RNA. Data came from immunoSEQ multiplex PCR; TCRdb stores just in-frame clones and leaves some out. The sample records 140,000 to 150,000 clones, around 50% being singletons. Sequenced sample: Tregs from blood. The receptors derive from a man aged 18 to 29 in good health.

This clone turned up a few times. The chain carries TRBV2 and TRBJ1-5; tentatively, D is TRBD1 (5 bases). Between the trimmed V and J ends, which lost 4 bases and 1 base, there was a span of 11 bases. CDR3 length: 15 amino acids. CDR1 and CDR2 from the germline V gene are SNHLY and FYNNEI. This CDR3 reads CASSVGGVSNQPQHF. DNA for the CDR3: TGTGCCAGCAGTGTGGGAGGGGTGAGCAATCAGCCCCAGCATTTT.

Here the CDR3 reads CASSVEAGYGYTF. The CDR3, as DNA: TGTGCCAGCAGTGTGGAGGCAGGCTATGGCTACACCTTC. The chain joins TRBV2 to TRBJ1-2; no clear D gene. CDR3 length equals 13 residues. Germline lookup yields CDR1 SNHLY and CDR2 FYNNEI. V was trimmed by 4 bases and J by 4 bases, leaving 10 bases between them.

The J gene is TRBJ2-1, the V gene TRBV7-6, with D possibly matching TRBD2 (6 bases). The CDR3 loop spans 15 amino acids. Trimming removed 4 bases from V and 8 bases from J, with 18 bases in between. Germline CDR1 reads SGHVS; CDR2 reads FNYEAQ. CDR3 in amino acids: CASSSQGLAHDEQFF. The DNA of the CDR3 is TGTGCCAGCAGCTCCCAGGGACTCGCACACGATGAGCAGTTCTTC. Complete variable domain (other parts from reference TRBV7-6 and TRBJ2-1): GAGVSQSPRYKVTKRGQDVALRCDPISGHVSLYWYRQALGQGPEFLTYFNYEAQQDKSGLPNDRFSAERPEGSISTLTIQRTEQRDSAMYRCASSSQGLAHDEQFFGPGTRLTVL.

The chain employs TRBV7-9 and TRBJ2-7, with D perhaps TRBD2 (6 bases). The CDR3 extends over 13 amino acids. Trimming left V 5 bases short and J 5 bases short, with 13 bases between. The germline gives CDR1 SEHNR, CDR2 FQNEAQ (reference sequence). The CDR3 DNA reads as TGTGCCAGCAGCCCGGAGGGGCCCAACGAGCAGTACTTC. This sequence encodes CASSPEGPNEQYF.

This rearrangement joins TRBV7-2 to TRBJ2-7; TRBD2 aligns across 7 bases. Germline-derived CDR1 and CDR2 are SGHTA and FQGNSA. Unmatched junction bases numbered 6, after V lost 5 bases and J lost 2 bases. The CDR3 runs 14 residues. CDR3 DNA: TGTGCCAGCAGCATCGGACTAGTCCCCTACGAGCAGTACTTC. Translating it yields CASSIGLVPYEQYF. Full variable domain (rest looked up from reference TRBV7-2 and TRBJ2-7): GAGVSQSPSNKVTEKGKDVELRCDPISGHTALYWYRQSLGQGLEFLIYFQGNSAPDKSGLPSDRFSAERTGGSVSTLTIQRTQQEDSAVYLCASSIGLVPYEQYFGPGTRLTVT.

The chain recombines TRBV28 with TRBJ1-2, with D possibly matching TRBD1 (5 bases). The CDR3 consists of 14 residues. V lost 8 bases, J lost 0 bases, and 13 bases lay in between. CDR1 is MDHEN, CDR2 SYDVKM, per germline. For the CDR3, the DNA is TGTGCCAGCTGGGCGGGACCCACTAACTATGGCTACACCTTC. Encoded protein: CASWAGPTNYGYTF.

The CDR3 spells CAWRLLSSYEQYF. The CDR3 DNA sequence: TGTGCCTGGAGACTTTTGAGCTCCTACGAGCAGTACTTC. The chain links TRBV30 to TRBJ2-7; D gene uncertain. CDR3 length: 13 amino acids. Trimming stripped 3 bases from V and 0 bases from J, with 9 bases between. The germline V gene has CDR1 GTSNPN and CDR2 SVGIG (reference sequence).

The V gene is TRBV6-1, the J gene TRBJ2-7; weak D call: TRBD2 (5 bases). V shed 2 bases and J shed 0 bases, with 8 bases lying between them. The CDR3 has 14 residues. CDR1 and CDR2 from the germline V gene are MNHNS and SASEGT. CDR3 region: CASSELEVSYEQYF. The CDR3 coding sequence is TGTGCCAGCAGTGAACTGGAGGTCTCCTACGAGCAGTACTTC.

The chain couples TRBV29-1 to TRBJ2-1; 10 nucleotides align to TRBD1. The germline CDR1 and CDR2 sequences are SQVTM and ANQGSEA. The CDR3 totals 14 residues. V shed 4 bases, J shed 9 bases, and the junction held 9 bases outside the gene matches. The DNA for the CDR3 is TGCAGCGTTGGAAGGACAGGGGGTTCGGGTGAGCAGTTCTTC. Translated: CSVGRTGGSGEQFF.

The chain has TRBV5-1 and TRBJ1-1; a weak D match, TRBD1 (5 bases). From germline, CDR1 is SGHRS and CDR2 YFSETQ. V was pared by 6 bases and J by 5 bases, with 14 bases between. The CDR3 covers 13 residues. The CDR3, as DNA: TGCGCCAGCATCCCCCCAGGGTTGACTGAAGCTTTCTTT. This sequence encodes CASIPPGLTEAFF.

The chain is built from TRBV6-5 and TRBJ2-3, with D possibly matching TRBD1 (6 bases). The ends were cut back, 7 bases at V and 3 bases at J, with 14 bases in the middle. The CDR3 contains 14 residues. Germline V gene lookup returns CDR1 MNHEY and CDR2 SVGAGI. The CDR3 region is CASNPNRATDTQYF. For the CDR3, the DNA is TGTGCCAGCAACCCTAACAGGGCGACAGATACGCAGTATTTT.